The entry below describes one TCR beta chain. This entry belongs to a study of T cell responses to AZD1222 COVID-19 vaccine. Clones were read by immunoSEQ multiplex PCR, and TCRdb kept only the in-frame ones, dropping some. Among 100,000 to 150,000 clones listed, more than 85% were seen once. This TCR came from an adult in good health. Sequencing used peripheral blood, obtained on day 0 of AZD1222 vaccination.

CDR3 nucleotide sequence: TGTGCCAGCAGTGACCCGACTGAGACGCAGTATTTT. This codes for CASSDPTETQYF. This chain connects TRBV2 to TRBJ2-3; D unresolved. There are 12 residues in the CDR3. The V and J ends lost 3 bases and 9 bases respectively, with 10 bases between them. Germline V lookup: CDR1 SNHLY, CDR2 FYNNEI. The full variable domain, its missing parts supplied by reference TRBV2 and TRBJ2-3, is EPEVTQTPSHQVTQMGQEVILRCVPISNHLYFYWYRQILGQKVEFLVSFYNNEISEKSEIFDDQFSVERPDGSNFTLKIRSTKLEDSAMYFCASSDPTETQYFGPGTRLTVL.